What follows are 28 T cell receptor beta chains derived from one specimen sequenced in a study of blood T cell repertoires in COVID-19. Profiling relied on immunoSEQ multiplex PCR, and the TCRdb table lists in-frame clones only, not all of them. The sample includes approximately 82,000 clones, around 83% of them seen just once. The sequenced sample was peripheral blood. The receptors originated from a woman in her sixties with acute or convalescent COVID-19.

This clone was detected only once. The chain recombines TRBV6-5 with TRBJ2-7, with TRBD1 matching 9 bases. V shed 3 bases, J shed 6 bases, and the junction held 3 bases outside the gene matches. This CDR3 region has 13 residues. Germline V gene data show CDR1 as MNHEY and CDR2 as SVGAGI. The CDR3 DNA reads as TGTGCCAGCAGTTATACAGGGGGCGTCGAGCAGTACTTC. Amino acid sequence: CASSYTGGVEQYF.

This clone occurred once. The V call is TRBV6-5, the J call TRBJ2-7, with a possible D match to TRBD1 (6 bases). The germline V and J ends were trimmed by 4 bases and 7 bases, with 11 bases remaining between them. In germline, CDR1 is MNHEY, CDR2 SVGAGI. The CDR3 extends over 12 amino acids. The CDR3 sequence is CASSSGVGEQYF. As DNA, the CDR3 is TGTGCCAGCAGTTCAGGGGTAGGGGAGCAGTACTTC.

The chain recombines TRBV29-1 with TRBJ1-2; tentative D call: TRBD1 (6 bases). Trimming took 5 bases from V and 0 from J, leaving 10 bases between them. This CDR3 is 13 amino acids long. Germline loops: CDR1 SQVTM, CDR2 ANQGSEA. The CDR3 DNA follows: TGCAGCGTTCAGGGGATTACTAACTATGGCTACACCTTC. This gives the protein CSVQGITNYGYTF.

This chain uses TRBV15 with TRBJ1-2; 12 bases fit TRBD1. The trim removed 8 bases at V and 3 bases at J, leaving 13 bases unmatched. The CDR3 loop spans 17 amino acids. Germline loops: CDR1 LNHNV, CDR2 YYDKDF (reference sequence). In DNA form, the CDR3 reads TGTGCCACCTTACCCTCCGGGACAGGGGGCTTAGACTATGGCTACACCTTC. Encoded protein: CATLPSGTGGLDYGYTF.

This clone was seen a handful of times. This chain links TRBV9 with TRBJ1-2, with a weak D call TRBD1 (5 bases). The germline gives CDR1 SGDLS, CDR2 YYNGEE. The CDR3 is 12 residues long. V was pared by 3 bases and J by 8 bases, with 11 bases between. For the CDR3, the DNA is TGTGCCAGCAGCGCAGGGCAGTTGGGCTACACCTTC. Protein sequence: CASSAGQLGYTF.

CDR3 bases: TGTGCCAGCAGCGGGCGGGACGGATCCTACAATGAGCAGTTCTTC. It translates to CASSGRDGSYNEQFF. The V call is TRBV5-4, the J call TRBJ2-1; tentative D call: TRBD2 (6 bases). The ends were cut back, 4 bases at V and 1 base at J, with 12 bases in the middle. The CDR3 sequence is 15 residues long. Germline V gives CDR1 SGHNT, CDR2 YYREEE (reference sequence).

This rearrangement joins TRBV7-3 to TRBJ1-1, with TRBD1 as a possible D gene (5 bases). The CDR3 is made up of 15 amino acids. Trimming took off 5 bases at V and 5 bases at J, with 18 bases between the two ends. The V gene's germline CDR1 is SGHTA and CDR2 FQGTGA. The CDR3 DNA is TGTGCCAGCAGCCCAAAGTGGGCGTCAGGGACTGAAGCTTTCTTT. Protein product: CASSPKWASGTEAFF.

The V call is TRBV6-5, the J call TRBJ2-1; no clear D. This CDR3 is 11 amino acids long. V dropped 6 bases and J dropped 9 bases, with 9 bases sitting between them. The germline V gene encodes CDR1 MNHEY and CDR2 SVGAGI. CDR3 sequence: CASRDTGEQFF. In nucleotides, the CDR3 is TGTGCCAGCAGAGATACGGGTGAGCAGTTCTTC.

This clone was observed a few times. The rearrangement joins TRBV3-1 (or the pseudogene TRBV3-2) to TRBJ1-3; 8 bases align to TRBD1. Germline V CDR1 and CDR2: LGHDT, YNNKEL (reference sequence). Germline trimming cut 3 bases from V and 4 bases from J; bases unmatched to any gene: 2. This CDR3 spans 14 amino acids. The CDR3 bases are TGTGCCAGCAGCCACGGACAGGGAGGAAACACCATATATTTT. It codes for CASSHGQGGNTIYF.

The gene calls are TRBV7-8 and TRBJ2-5; D not certain. This CDR3 is 15 amino acids long. Trimming took 6 bases from V and 5 from J, leaving 19 bases between them. Germline lookup yields CDR1 SGHVS and CDR2 FQNEAQ. The CDR3 reads CASSYSGYPEETQYF. The CDR3 nucleotides are TGTGCCAGCAGTTACTCCGGTTACCCCGAGGAGACCCAGTACTTC. The full variable domain, completed using reference TRBV7-8 and TRBJ2-5, is GAGVSQSPRYKVAKRGQDVALRCDPISGHVSLFWYQQALGQGPEFLTYFQNEAQLDKSGLPSDRFFAERPEGSVSTLKIQRTQQEDSAVYLCASSYSGYPEETQYFGPGTRLLVL.

The chain joins TRBV10-2 to TRBJ1-2, with D possibly matching TRBD1 (6 bases). With 7 bases removed from V and 0 bases from J, the gap between germline ends came to 9 bases. The CDR3 runs 13 residues. Germline lookup yields CDR1 WSHSY and CDR2 SAAADI. This CDR3 reads CASTGTSNYGYTF. The CDR3 coding sequence is TGCGCCAGCACCGGGACATCTAACTATGGCTACACCTTC.

The chain couples TRBV5-4 to TRBJ1-6, with no clear D. Trimming pared 3 bases from V and 14 bases from J, leaving 12 bases between. The CDR3 covers 12 residues. Germline V gene lookup returns CDR1 SGHNT and CDR2 YYREEE (reference sequence). The CDR3 nucleotides read TGTGCCAGCAGCTACTATGACCAGTCCCTCCACTTT. This codes for CASSYYDQSLHF.

The chain uses TRBV5-1 and TRBJ1-2; no clear D gene. Deletions cut 2 bases from V and 2 bases from J, with 4 bases between. The CDR3 consists of 12 residues. Germline values: CDR1 SGHRS, CDR2 YFSETQ. CDR3 protein: CASSFQNYGYTF. The CDR3, as DNA: TGCGCCAGCAGCTTTCAGAACTATGGCTACACCTTC.

The genes are TRBV6-1 and TRBJ2-1, with 10 bases that match TRBD2. The CDR3 runs to 15 residues. J gave up 8 bases and V 2 bases, and 6 bases lay outside the gene matches. Germline CDR1 MNHNS, CDR2 SASEGT. Here the CDR3 DNA reads TGTGCCAGCAGTGAATGGGCTAGCGGGGGTTATGAGCAGTTCTTC. Its translation is CASSEWASGGYEQFF.

The chain combines TRBV3-1 (or the pseudogene TRBV3-2) with TRBJ1-2; a possible D gene is TRBD1 (5 bases). Trimming pared 0 bases from V and 7 bases from J, leaving 12 bases between. Germline CDR1 and CDR2: LGHDT and YNNKEL (reference sequence). The CDR3 runs to 14 residues. The CDR3 DNA is TGTGCCAGCAGCCAAGAGCAGGGTTACAGTGGCTACACCTTC. As protein: CASSQEQGYSGYTF.

V usage is TRBV9 and J usage is TRBJ2-7, with 10 bases fitting TRBD1. The germline V gene has CDR1 SGDLS and CDR2 YYNGEE. The CDR3 consists of 15 residues. V shed 4 bases, J shed 5 bases, and the junction held 9 bases outside the gene matches. The CDR3 nucleotides read TGTGCCAGCAGCCCCCGGGACAGGGGAACCCACGAGCAGTACTTC. This translates into CASSPRDRGTHEQYF.

This chain connects TRBV10-2 to TRBJ2-5, with 11 positions matching TRBD2. Germline assignment: CDR1 WSHSY and CDR2 SAAADI. V shed 9 bases and J 4 bases; nucleotides not matched to a gene: 1. The CDR3 sequence is 12 residues long. The CDR3 loop is CASGLAGETQYF. The CDR3 DNA is TGCGCCAGTGGACTAGCGGGAGAGACCCAGTACTTC.

This chain connects TRBV30 to TRBJ2-2; 8 positions agree with TRBD2. Germline trimming cut 1 base from V and 5 bases from J; bases unmatched to any gene: 6. CDR3 size: 15 residues. Germline V gene sequence: CDR1 GTSNPN, CDR2 SVGIG (reference sequence). CDR3 DNA sequence: TGTGCCTGGAGTGCCGGGAGGGCCGGGACCGGGGAGCTGTTTTTT. It translates to CAWSAGRAGTGELFF. Supplemented by reference TRBV30 and TRBJ2-2, the full variable domain reads SQTIHQWPATLVQPVGSPLSLECTVEGTSNPNLYWYRQAAGRGLQLLFYSVGIGQISSEVPQNLSASRPQDRQFILSSKKLLLSDSGFYLCAWSAGRAGTGELFFGEGSRLTVL.

V and J are TRBV7-3 and TRBJ2-3, with D perhaps matching TRBD2 (7 bases). The CDR3 consists of 15 residues. Trimming stripped 2 bases from V and 0 bases from J, with 9 bases between. From germline, CDR1 is SGHTA and CDR2 FQGTGA. CDR3 coding DNA: TGTGCCAGCAGCTTACGGGGGGCGAGCACAGATACGCAGTATTTT. Protein product: CASSLRGASTDTQYF.

The genes are TRBV28 and TRBJ2-1, with 7 bases fitting TRBD2. CDR3 length: 12 residues. The germline CDR1 and CDR2 sequences are MDHEN and SYDVKM. This CDR3 is CATNERRGEQFF. The CDR3 nucleotides are TGTGCTACAAACGAGCGGCGGGGGGAGCAGTTCTTC. The complete variable domain, with remaining parts taken from reference TRBV28 and TRBJ2-1, reads DVKVTQSSRYLVKRTGEKVFLECVQDMDHENMFWYRQDPGLGLRLIYFSYDVKMKEKGDIPEGYSVSREKKERFSLILESASTNQTSMYLCATNERRGEQFFGPGTRLTVL.

This clone was observed a few times. The chain is built from TRBV4-2 and TRBJ1-2, with 8 positions matching TRBD1. Germline CDR1 is LGHNA and CDR2 is YNFKEQ. The J segment lost 8 bases and the V segment lost 3 bases, leaving 14 bases of the junction unmatched. There are 16 residues in the CDR3. The CDR3: CASSQERGQVRQGYTF. In DNA, the CDR3 is TGTGCCAGCAGCCAGGAGAGGGGACAGGTTAGGCAAGGCTACACCTTC.

V gene TRBV7-2 combines with J gene TRBJ2-7; 7 nucleotides match TRBD1. This CDR3 region has 14 residues. CDR1 and CDR2 from the germline V gene are SGHTA and FQGNSA. The CDR3: CGVRSQGKTYEQYF. In nucleotides, the CDR3 is TGTGGGGTCAGGTCACAGGGGAAAACCTACGAGCAGTACTTC.

The chain joins TRBV9 to TRBJ1-1; unclear D gene. The V end lost 3 bases, the J end lost 6 bases, and 15 bases lay between the germline ends. CDR1 is SGDLS, CDR2 YYNGEE, per germline. The CDR3 has 14 amino acids. CDR3 sequence (DNA): TGTGCCAGCAGCGATCTCCCAACAGCCTCTGAAGCTTTCTTT. Translated: CASSDLPTASEAFF.

This clone was picked up a small number of times. This chain joins TRBV21-1 and TRBJ1-1; the table's D gene call, TRBD1, was not cross checked with the DNA. TRBV21-1 constitutes a pseudogene. This CDR3 has 17 residues. The CDR3 spells CASSKGGYRGQGTEAFF. CDR3 nucleotides: TGTGCCAGCAGCAAAGGGGGTTACAGGGGCCAGGGGACTGAAGCTTTCTTT.

CDR3 DNA sequence: TGTGCCAGTAGTCCAATACTGGGGGGGCTGGGGAATGAGCAGTTCTTC. Its protein is CASSPILGGLGNEQFF. The V call is TRBV19, the J call TRBJ2-1; tentatively, D is TRBD2 (7 bases). This CDR3 spans 16 amino acids. Per germline, CDR1 LNHDA and CDR2 SQIVND (reference sequence). The V end was cut by 5 bases, the J end by 7 bases, with 21 bases between.

Only a few counts were recorded for this clone. The chain uses TRBV19 and TRBJ1-1; TRBD1 is a possible D gene (5 bases). Germline V gene lookup returns CDR1 LNHDA and CDR2 SQIVND (reference sequence). Trimming pared 10 bases from V and 0 bases from J, leaving 12 bases between. The CDR3 runs to 13 residues. CDR3 region: CATRGVMNTEAFF. Written as DNA, the CDR3 is TGTGCCACTAGAGGGGTTATGAACACTGAAGCTTTCTTT.

This chain connects TRBV7-9 to TRBJ1-2; 7 nucleotides agree with TRBD1. Germline CDR1 SEHNR, CDR2 FQNEAQ (reference sequence). J gave up 2 bases and V 5 bases, and 11 bases lay outside the gene matches. This CDR3 has 16 residues. CDR3 region: CASSPIDRVLNYGYTF. The CDR3 DNA reads TGTGCCAGCAGCCCGATCGACAGGGTATTAAACTATGGCTACACCTTC.

V usage is TRBV5-1 and J usage is TRBJ2-7, with 7 bases fitting TRBD2. CDR1 is SGHRS and CDR2 is YFSETQ in the germline V gene. The V gene end was trimmed by 4 bases and the J gene end by 3 bases; junction bases not matched to a gene: 7. The CDR3 loop spans 14 amino acids. CDR3 sequence reads: CASSGSGRVYEQYF. The DNA of the CDR3 is TGCGCCAGCAGCGGATCAGGGAGGGTCTACGAGCAGTACTTC.